This TCR beta chain derives from a study of cytotoxic CD8 clonotypes in ibrutinib-treated CLL. On the study more broadly: After a median of 68 months, 14 patients stayed remitted and approximately twelve progressed; responses had been partial in around 24 and complete in 2. Samples yielded averages of roughly 250,000 productive templates and fewer than 95,000 productive rearrangements.

Some clones are missing from TCRdb's copy, which holds only in-frame ones; the method was immunoSEQ multiplex PCR. This sample carries approximately 330,000 clones, approximately 80% of them seen once, and the ten largest clones take 6.5% to 8.5%. CDR1 is MNHEY and CDR2 is SVGAGI in the germline V gene. The length of the CDR3 is 15 residues. V was cut by 8 bases and J by 0 bases, with 13 bases left in between. The sequence came from a human donor with chronic lymphocytic leukemia. The specimen comprised PBMCs, sampled before ibrutinib treatment. The chain links TRBV6-5 to TRBJ2-2, with a tentative D call TRBD2 (5 bases). CDR3 region: CASGEYRTNTGELFF. CDR3 in DNA: TGTGCCAGCGGGGAGTATCGCACGAACACCGGGGAGCTGTTTTTT.